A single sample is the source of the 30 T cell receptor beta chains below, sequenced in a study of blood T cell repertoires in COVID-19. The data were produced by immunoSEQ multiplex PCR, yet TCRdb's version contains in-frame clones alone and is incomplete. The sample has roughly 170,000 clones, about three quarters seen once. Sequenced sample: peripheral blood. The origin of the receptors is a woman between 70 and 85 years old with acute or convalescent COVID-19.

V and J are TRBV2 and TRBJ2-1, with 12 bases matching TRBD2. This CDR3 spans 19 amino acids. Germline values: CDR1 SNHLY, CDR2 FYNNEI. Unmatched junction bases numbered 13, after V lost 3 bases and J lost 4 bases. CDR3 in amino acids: CASSDPRLAGVRGYNEQFF. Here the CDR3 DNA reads TGTGCCAGCAGTGATCCCAGACTAGCGGGAGTAAGGGGATACAATGAGCAGTTCTTC. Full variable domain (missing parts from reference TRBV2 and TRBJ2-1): EPEVTQTPSHQVTQMGQEVILRCVPISNHLYFYWYRQILGQKVEFLVSFYNNEISEKSEIFDDQFSVERPDGSNFTLKIRSTKLEDSAMYFCASSDPRLAGVRGYNEQFFGPGTRLTVL.

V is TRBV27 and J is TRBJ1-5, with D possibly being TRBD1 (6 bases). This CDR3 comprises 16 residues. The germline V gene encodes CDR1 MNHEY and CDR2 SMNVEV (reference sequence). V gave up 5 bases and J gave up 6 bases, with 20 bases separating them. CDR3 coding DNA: TGTGCCAGCAGTCGGGGGGGCCGGGATCAGGGTCAGCCCCAGCATTTT. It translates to CASSRGGRDQGQPQHF.

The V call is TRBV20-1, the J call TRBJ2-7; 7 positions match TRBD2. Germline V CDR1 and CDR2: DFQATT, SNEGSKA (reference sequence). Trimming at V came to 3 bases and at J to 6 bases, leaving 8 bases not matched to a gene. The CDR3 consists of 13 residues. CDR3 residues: CSASGGGAGEQYF. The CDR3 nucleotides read TGCAGTGCTAGTGGGGGAGGGGCAGGCGAGCAGTACTTC.

The CDR3 spells CASRAGVGQEAFF. The CDR3 coding sequence is TGCGCCAGCAGGGCGGGGGTCGGGCAAGAAGCTTTCTTT. The chain has TRBV5-1 and TRBJ1-1; possibly TRBD1 for D (5 bases). Per the germline V gene, CDR1 is SGHRS and CDR2 is YFSETQ. The CDR3 has 13 amino acids. V shed 5 bases and J shed 8 bases, with 16 bases lying between them.

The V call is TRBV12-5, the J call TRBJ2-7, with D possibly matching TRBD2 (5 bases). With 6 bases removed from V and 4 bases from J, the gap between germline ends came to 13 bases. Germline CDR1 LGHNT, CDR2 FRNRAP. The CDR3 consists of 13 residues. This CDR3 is CASGPGVAYEQYF. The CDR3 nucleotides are TGTGCTAGTGGACCCGGAGTAGCGTACGAGCAGTACTTC.

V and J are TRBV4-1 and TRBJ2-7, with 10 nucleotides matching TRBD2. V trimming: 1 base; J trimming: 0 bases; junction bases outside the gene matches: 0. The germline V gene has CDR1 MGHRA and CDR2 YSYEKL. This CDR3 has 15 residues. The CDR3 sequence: CASSQGLAGSYEQYF. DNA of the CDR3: TGCGCCAGCAGCCAAGGACTAGCGGGCTCCTACGAGCAGTACTTC.

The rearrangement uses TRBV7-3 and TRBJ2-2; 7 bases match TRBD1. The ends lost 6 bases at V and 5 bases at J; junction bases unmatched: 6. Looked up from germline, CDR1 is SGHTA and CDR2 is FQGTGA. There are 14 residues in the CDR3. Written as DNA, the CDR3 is TGTGCCAGCAGGACAGGGATTTGGACCGGGGAGCTGTTTTTT. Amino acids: CASRTGIWTGELFF.

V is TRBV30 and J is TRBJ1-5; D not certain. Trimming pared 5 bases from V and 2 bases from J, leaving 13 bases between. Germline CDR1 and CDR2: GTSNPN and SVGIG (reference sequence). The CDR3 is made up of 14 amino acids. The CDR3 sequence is CAWSPGAGNQPQHF. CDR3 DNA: TGTGCCTGGTCACCTGGAGCGGGCAATCAGCCCCAGCATTTT. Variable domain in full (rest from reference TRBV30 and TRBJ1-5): SQTIHQWPATLVQPVGSPLSLECTVEGTSNPNLYWYRQAAGRGLQLLFYSVGIGQISSEVPQNLSASRPQDRQFILSSKKLLLSDSGFYLCAWSPGAGNQPQHFGDGTRLSIL.

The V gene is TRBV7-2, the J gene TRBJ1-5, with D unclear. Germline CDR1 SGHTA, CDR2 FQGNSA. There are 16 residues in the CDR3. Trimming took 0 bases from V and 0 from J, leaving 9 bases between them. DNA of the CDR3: TGTGCCAGCAGCTTAGCGGCGGGATATAGCAATCAGCCCCAGCATTTT. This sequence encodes CASSLAAGYSNQPQHF.

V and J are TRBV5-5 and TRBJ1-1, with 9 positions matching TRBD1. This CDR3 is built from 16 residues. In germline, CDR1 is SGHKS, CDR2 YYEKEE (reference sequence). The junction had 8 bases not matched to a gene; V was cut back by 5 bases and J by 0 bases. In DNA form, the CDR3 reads TGTGCCAGCAGGAGACAGGGGGTGGTCATGAACACTGAAGCTTTCTTT. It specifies CASRRQGVVMNTEAFF.

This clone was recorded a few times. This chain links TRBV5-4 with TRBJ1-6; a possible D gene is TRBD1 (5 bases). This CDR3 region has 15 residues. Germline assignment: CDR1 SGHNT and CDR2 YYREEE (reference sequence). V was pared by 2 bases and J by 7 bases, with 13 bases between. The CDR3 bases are TGTGCCAGCAGCTTTAGAATACAGGAGAATTCACCCCTCCACTTT. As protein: CASSFRIQENSPLHF.

CDR3 sequence: CASRGQTNEKLFF. For the CDR3, the DNA is TGTGCCAGTAGAGGACAGACTAATGAAAAACTGTTTTTT. The J gene is TRBJ1-4, the V gene TRBV19; D may be TRBD1 (6 bases). This CDR3 spans 13 amino acids. The V end was cut by 6 bases, the J end by 2 bases, with 7 bases between. Germline V gene lookup returns CDR1 LNHDA and CDR2 SQIVND (reference sequence).

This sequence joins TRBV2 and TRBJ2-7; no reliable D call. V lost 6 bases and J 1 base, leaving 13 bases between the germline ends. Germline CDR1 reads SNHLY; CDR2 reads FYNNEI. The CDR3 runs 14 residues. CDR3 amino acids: CASRVGEESYEQYF. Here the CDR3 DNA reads TGTGCCAGCAGAGTCGGAGAGGAGTCCTACGAGCAGTACTTC. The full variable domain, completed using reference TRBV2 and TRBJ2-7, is EPEVTQTPSHQVTQMGQEVILRCVPISNHLYFYWYRQILGQKVEFLVSFYNNEISEKSEIFDDQFSVERPDGSNFTLKIRSTKLEDSAMYFCASRVGEESYEQYFGPGTRLTVT.

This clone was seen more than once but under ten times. CDR3 DNA: TGTGCCACCAGCACATATGTTAGCGGACAAGAGACCCAGTACTTC. It specifies CATSTYVSGQETQYF. The J gene is TRBJ2-5, the V gene TRBV15; maybe TRBD2 (6 bases). Looked up from germline, CDR1 is LNHNV and CDR2 is YYDKDF (reference sequence). V dropped 4 bases and J dropped 2 bases, with 14 bases sitting between them. This CDR3 comprises 15 residues.

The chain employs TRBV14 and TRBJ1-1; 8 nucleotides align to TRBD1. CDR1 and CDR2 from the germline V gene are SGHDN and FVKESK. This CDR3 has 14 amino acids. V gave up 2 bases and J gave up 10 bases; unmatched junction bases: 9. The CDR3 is CASSQPGGAIRAFF. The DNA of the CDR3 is TGTGCCAGCAGCCAACCAGGGGGCGCGATACGAGCTTTCTTT. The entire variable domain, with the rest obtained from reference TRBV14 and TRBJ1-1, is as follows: EAGVTQFPSHSVIEKGQTVTLRCDPISGHDNLYWYRRVMGKEIKFLLHFVKESKQDESGMPNNRFLAERTGGTYSTLKVQPAELEDSGVYFCASSQPGGAIRAFFGQGTRLTVV.

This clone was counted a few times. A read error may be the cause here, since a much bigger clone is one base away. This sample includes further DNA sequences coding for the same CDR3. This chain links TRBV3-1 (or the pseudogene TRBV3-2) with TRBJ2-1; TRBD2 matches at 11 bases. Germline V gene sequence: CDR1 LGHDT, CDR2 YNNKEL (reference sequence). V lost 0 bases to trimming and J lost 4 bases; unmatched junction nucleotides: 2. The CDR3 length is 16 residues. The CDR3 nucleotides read TGTGCCAGCAGCCAAGAAGGACTAGCGGGTTACAATGAGCAGTTCTTC. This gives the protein CASSQEGLAGYNEQFF.

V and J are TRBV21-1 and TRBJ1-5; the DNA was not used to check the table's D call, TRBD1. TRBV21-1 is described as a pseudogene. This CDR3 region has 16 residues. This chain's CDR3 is CASSKEKTGKNQPQHF. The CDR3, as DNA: TGTGCCAGCAGCAAAGAGAAAACAGGGAAGAATCAGCCCCAGCATTTT.

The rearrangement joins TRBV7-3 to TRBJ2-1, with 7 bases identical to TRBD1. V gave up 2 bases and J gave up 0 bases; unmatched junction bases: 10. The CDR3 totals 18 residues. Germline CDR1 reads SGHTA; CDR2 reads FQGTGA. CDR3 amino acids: CASSLGPPGTDSYNEQFF. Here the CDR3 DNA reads TGTGCCAGCAGCTTAGGACCCCCCGGGACAGACTCCTACAATGAGCAGTTCTTC.

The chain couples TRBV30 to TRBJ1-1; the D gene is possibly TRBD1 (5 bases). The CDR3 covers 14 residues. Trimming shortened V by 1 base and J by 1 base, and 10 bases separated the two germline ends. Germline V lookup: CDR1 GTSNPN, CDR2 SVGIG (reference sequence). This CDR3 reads CAWSGGHPNTEAFF. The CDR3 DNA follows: TGTGCCTGGAGTGGCGGACACCCGAACACTGAAGCTTTCTTT. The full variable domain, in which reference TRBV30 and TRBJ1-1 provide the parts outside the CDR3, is SQTIHQWPATLVQPVGSPLSLECTVEGTSNPNLYWYRQAAGRGLQLLFYSVGIGQISSEVPQNLSASRPQDRQFILSSKKLLLSDSGFYLCAWSGGHPNTEAFFGQGTRLTVV.

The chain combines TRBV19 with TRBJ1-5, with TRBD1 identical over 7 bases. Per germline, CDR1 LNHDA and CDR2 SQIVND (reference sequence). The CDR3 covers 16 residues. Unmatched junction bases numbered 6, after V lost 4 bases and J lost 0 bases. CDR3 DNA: TGTGCCAGTAGTACCCCAGGGGGGATTAGCAATCAGCCCCAGCATTTT. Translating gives CASSTPGGISNQPQHF.

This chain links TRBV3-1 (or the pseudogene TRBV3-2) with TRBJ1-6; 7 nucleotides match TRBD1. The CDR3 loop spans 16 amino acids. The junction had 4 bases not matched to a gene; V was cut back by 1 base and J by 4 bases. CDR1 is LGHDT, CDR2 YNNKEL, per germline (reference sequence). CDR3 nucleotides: TGTGCCAGCAGCCAAGCGGGGGACAGATATAATTCACCCCTCCACTTT. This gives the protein CASSQAGDRYNSPLHF.

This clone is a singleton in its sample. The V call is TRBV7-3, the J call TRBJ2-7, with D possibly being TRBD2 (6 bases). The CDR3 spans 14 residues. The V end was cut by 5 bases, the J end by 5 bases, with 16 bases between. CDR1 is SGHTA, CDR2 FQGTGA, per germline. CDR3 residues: CASSPRDSSNEQYF. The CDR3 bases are TGTGCCAGCAGCCCTCGGGACTCTTCAAACGAGCAGTACTTC.

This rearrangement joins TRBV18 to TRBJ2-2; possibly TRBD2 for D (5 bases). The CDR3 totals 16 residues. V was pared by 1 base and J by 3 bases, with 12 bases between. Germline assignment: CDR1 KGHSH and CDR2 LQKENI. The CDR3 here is CASSPRERRHTGELFF. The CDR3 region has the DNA TGTGCCAGCTCACCACGGGAGCGCCGACACACCGGGGAGCTGTTTTTT. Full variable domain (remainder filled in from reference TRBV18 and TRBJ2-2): NAGVMQNPRHLVRRRGQEARLRCSPMKGHSHVYWYRQLPEEGLKFMVYLQKENIIDESGMPKERFSAEFPKEGPSILRIQQVVRGDSAAYFCASSPRERRHTGELFFGEGSRLTVL.

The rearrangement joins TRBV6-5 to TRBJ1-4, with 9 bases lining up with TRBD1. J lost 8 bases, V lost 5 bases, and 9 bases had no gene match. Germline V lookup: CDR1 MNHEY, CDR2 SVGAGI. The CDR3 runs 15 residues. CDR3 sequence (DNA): TGTGCCAGCAGTACACAGGGGGCAGTTCGGGAAAAACTGTTTTTT. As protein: CASSTQGAVREKLFF.

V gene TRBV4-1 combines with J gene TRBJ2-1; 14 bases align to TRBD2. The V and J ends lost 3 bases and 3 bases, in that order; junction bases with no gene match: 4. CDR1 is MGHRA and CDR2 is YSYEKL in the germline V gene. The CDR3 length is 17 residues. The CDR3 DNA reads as TGCGCCAGCAGCCAGGAGGGACTAGCGGGAGTCTACAATGAGCAGTTCTTC. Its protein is CASSQEGLAGVYNEQFF.

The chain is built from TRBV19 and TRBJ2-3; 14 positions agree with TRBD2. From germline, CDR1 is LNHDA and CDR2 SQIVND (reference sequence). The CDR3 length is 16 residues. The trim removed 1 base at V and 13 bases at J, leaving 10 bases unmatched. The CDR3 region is CASSIAGLAGGREEYF. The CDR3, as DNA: TGTGCCAGTAGTATAGCCGGACTAGCGGGAGGTCGGGAGGAGTATTTT.

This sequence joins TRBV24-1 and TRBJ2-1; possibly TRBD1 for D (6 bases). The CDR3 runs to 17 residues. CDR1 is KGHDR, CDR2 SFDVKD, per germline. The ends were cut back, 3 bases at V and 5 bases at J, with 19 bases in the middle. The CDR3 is CATSDPRSGQFNNEQFF. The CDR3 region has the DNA TGTGCCACCAGTGATCCAAGAAGTGGACAGTTCAACAATGAGCAGTTCTTC.

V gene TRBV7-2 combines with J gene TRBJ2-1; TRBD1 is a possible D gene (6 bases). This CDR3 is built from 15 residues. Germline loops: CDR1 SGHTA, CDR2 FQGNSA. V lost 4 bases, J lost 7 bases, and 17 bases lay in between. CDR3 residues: CASSSHAGTSNEQFF. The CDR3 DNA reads TGTGCCAGCAGCTCCCATGCCGGGACATCGAATGAGCAGTTCTTC.

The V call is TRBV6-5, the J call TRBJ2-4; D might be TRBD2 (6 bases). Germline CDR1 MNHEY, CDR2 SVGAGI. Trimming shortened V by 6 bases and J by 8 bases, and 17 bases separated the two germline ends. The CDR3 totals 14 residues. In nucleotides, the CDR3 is TGTGCCAGCAGAAGAGGAGGGCCGGGGGACATTCAGTACTTC. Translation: CASRRGGPGDIQYF.

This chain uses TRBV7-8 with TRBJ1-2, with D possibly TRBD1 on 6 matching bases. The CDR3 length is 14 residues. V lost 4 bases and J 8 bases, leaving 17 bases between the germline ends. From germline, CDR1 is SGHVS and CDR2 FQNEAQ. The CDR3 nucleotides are TGTGCCAGCAGCTCCCAAACAACAGGGCCCGGCTACACCTTC. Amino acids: CASSSQTTGPGYTF.